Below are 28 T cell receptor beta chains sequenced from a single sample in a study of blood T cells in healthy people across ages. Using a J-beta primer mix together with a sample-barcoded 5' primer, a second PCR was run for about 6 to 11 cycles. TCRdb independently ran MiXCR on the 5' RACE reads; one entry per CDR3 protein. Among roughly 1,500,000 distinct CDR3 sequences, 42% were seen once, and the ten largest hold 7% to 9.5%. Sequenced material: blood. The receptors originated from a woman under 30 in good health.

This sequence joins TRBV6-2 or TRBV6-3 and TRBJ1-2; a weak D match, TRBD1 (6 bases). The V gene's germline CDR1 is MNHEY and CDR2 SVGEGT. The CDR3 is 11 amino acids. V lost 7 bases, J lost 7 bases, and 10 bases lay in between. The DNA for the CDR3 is TGTGCCAGCACCGACAGGAGTGGCTACACCTTC. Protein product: CASTDRSGYTF.

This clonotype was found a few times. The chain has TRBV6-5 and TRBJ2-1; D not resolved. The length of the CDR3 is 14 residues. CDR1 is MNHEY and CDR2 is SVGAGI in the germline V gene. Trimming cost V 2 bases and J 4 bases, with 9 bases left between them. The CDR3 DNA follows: TGTGCCAGCAGTTACCGCATTGAATACAATGAGCAGTTCTTC. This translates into CASSYRIEYNEQFF.

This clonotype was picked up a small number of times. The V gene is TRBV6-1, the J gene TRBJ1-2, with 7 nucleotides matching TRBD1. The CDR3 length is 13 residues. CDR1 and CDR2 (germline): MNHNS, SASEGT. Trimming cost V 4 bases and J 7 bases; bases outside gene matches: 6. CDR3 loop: CASSAQGYGGYTF. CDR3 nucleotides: TGTGCCAGCAGTGCACAGGGGTATGGTGGCTACACCTTC.

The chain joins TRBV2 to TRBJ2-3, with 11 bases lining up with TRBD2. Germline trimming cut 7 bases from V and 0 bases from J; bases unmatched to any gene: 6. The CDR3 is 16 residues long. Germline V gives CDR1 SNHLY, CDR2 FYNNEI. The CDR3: CASTRLAGPSTDTQYF. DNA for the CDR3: TGTGCCAGCACCCGACTAGCGGGGCCTAGCACAGATACGCAGTATTTT.

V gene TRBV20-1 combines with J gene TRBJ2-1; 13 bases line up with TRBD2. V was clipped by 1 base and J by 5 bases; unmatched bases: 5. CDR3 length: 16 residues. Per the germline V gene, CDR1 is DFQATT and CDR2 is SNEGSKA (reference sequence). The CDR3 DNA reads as TGCAGTGCTAGAGGGGGGACTAGCGGGGCTCACAATGAGCAGTTCTTC. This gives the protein CSARGGTSGAHNEQFF.

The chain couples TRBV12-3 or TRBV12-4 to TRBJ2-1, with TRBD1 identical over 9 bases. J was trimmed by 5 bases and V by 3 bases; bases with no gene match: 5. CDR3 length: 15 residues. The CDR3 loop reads CASSFGQGPHNEQFF. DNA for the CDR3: TGTGCCAGCAGTTTTGGACAGGGGCCCCACAATGAGCAGTTCTTC.

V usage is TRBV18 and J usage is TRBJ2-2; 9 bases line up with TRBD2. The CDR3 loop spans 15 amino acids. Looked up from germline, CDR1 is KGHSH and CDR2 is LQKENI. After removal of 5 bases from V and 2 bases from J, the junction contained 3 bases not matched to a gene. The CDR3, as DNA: TGTGCCAGCTCAGCTAGCGGGGCAAACACCGGGGAGCTGTTTTTT. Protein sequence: CASSASGANTGELFF.

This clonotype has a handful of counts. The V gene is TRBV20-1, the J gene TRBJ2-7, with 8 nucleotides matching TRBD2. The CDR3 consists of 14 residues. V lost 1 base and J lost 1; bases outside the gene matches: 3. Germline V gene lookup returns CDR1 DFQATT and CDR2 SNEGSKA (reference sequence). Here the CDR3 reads CSARARGGSYEQYF. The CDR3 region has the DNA TGCAGTGCTAGAGCTCGGGGGGGATCCTACGAGCAGTACTTC.

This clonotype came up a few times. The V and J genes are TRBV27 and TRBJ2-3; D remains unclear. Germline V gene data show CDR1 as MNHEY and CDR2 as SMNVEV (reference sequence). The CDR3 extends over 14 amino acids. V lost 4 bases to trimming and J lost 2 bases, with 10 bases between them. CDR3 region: CASSSLTATDTQYF. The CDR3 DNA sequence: TGTGCCAGCAGTTCCTTGACGGCCACAGATACGCAGTATTTT.

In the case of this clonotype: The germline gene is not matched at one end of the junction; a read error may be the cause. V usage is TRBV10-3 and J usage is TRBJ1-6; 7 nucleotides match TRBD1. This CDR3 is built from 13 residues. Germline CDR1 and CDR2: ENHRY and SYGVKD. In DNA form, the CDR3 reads TGTGCCGCCCAGGGACAGTATAATTCACCCCCCCACTTT. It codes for CAAQGQYNSPPHF.

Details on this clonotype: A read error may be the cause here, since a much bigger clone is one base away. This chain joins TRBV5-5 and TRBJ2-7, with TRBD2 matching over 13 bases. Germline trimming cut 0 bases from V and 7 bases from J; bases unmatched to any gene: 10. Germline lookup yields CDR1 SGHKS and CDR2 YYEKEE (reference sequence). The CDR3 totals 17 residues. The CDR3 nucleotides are TGTGCCAGCAGCTTGGGCGGGACTAGCGGGACCTACAATGAGCAGTACTTC. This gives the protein CASSLGGTSGTYNEQYF.

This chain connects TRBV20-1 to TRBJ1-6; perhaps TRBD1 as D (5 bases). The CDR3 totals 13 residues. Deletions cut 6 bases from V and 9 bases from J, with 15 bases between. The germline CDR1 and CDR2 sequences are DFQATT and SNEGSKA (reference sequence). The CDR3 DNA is TGCAGTGCAAATGAGGGGATGGTTTCACCCCTCCACTTT. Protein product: CSANEGMVSPLHF.

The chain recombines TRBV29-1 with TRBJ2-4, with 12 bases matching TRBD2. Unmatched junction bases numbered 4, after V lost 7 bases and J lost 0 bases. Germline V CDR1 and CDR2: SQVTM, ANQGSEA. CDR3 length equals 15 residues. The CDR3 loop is CSGETSGGAKNIQYF. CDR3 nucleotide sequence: TGCAGCGGGGAGACTAGCGGGGGAGCCAAAAACATTCAGTACTTC. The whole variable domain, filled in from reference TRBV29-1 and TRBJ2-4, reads SAVISQKPSRDICQRGTSLTIQCQVDSQVTMMFWYRQQPGQSLTLIATANQGSEATYESGFVIDKFPISRPNLTFSTLTVSNMSPEDSSIYLCSGETSGGAKNIQYFGAGTRLSVL.

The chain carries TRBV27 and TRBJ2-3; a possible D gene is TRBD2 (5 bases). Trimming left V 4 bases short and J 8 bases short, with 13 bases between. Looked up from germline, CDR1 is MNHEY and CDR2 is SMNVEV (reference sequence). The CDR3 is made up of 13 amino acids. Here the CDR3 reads CASSSTAAGTQYF. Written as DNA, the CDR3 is TGTGCCAGCAGTTCTACGGCTGCGGGTACGCAGTATTTT.

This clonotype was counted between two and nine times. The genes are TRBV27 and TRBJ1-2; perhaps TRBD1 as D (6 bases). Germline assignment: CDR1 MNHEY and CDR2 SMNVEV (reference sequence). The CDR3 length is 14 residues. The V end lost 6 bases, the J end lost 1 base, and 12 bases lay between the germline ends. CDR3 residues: CASRPGTLNYGYTF. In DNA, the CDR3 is TGTGCCAGCAGACCCGGGACACTTAACTATGGCTACACCTTC.

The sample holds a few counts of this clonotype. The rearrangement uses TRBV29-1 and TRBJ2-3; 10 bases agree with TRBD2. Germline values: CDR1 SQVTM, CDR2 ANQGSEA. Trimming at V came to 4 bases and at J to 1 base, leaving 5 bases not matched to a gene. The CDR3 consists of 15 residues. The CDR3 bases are TGCAGCGTTGGGATTCTAGCGGGGGGCACAGATACGCAGTATTTT. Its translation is CSVGILAGGTDTQYF.

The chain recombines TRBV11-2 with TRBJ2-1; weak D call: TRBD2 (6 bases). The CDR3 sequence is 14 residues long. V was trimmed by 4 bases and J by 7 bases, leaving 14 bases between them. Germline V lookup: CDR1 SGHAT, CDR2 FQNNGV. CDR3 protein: CASSSMRGMNEQFF. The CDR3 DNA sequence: TGTGCCAGCAGCTCGATGCGCGGGATGAATGAGCAGTTCTTC.

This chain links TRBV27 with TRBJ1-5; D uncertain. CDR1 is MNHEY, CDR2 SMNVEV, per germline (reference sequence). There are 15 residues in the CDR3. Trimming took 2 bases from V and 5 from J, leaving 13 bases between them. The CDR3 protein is CASSLDNSLHQPQHF. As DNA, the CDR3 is TGTGCCAGCAGTTTAGATAACAGTCTGCATCAGCCCCAGCATTTT.

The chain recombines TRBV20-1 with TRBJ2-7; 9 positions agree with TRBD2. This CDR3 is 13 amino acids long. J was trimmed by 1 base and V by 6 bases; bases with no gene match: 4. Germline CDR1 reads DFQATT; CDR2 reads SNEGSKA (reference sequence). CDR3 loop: CSAVAGASYEQYF. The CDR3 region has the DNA TGCAGTGCCGTAGCGGGGGCTTCCTACGAGCAGTACTTC.

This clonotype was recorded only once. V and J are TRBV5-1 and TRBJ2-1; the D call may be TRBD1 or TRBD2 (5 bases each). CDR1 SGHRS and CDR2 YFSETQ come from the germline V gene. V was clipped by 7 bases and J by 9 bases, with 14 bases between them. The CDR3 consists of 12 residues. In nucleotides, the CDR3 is TGCGCCAGCGGGACCGAATGGGGTGAGCAGTTCTTC. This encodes CASGTEWGEQFF.

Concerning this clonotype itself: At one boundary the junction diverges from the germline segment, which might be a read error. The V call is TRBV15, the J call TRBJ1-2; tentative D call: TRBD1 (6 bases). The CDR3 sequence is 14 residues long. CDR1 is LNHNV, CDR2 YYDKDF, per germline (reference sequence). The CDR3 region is CVTSRQASPYGYTF. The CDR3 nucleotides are TGTGTCACCAGCAGACAGGCCTCTCCGTATGGCTACACCTTC.

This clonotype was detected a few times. This chain's CDR3 is CATSRDILSYEQYF. The CDR3 DNA sequence: TGTGCCACCAGCAGAGATATCCTCTCCTACGAGCAGTACTTC. The chain joins TRBV15 to TRBJ2-7; D gene ambiguous. The V gene's germline CDR1 is LNHNV and CDR2 YYDKDF (reference sequence). V was cut by 0 bases and J by 0 bases, with 6 bases left in between. The CDR3 runs to 14 residues.

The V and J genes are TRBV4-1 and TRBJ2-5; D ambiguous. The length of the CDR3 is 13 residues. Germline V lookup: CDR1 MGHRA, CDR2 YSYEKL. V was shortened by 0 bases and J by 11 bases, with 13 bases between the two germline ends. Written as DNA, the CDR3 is TGCGCCAGCAGCCAAGATCGGATAGGAGAGCAGTACTTC. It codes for CASSQDRIGEQYF.

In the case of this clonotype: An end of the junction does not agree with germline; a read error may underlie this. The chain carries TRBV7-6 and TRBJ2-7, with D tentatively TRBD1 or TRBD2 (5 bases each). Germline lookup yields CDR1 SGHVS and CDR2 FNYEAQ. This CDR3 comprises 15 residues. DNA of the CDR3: TGTGCCAGCAGCCAAGGGGACGGAAGTACCTACGGGCAGTACTTC. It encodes CASSQGDGSTYGQYF. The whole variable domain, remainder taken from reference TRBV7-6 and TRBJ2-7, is GAGVSQSPRYKVTKRGQDVALRCDPISGHVSLYWYRQALGQGPEFLTYFNYEAQQDKSGLPNDRFSAERPEGSISTLTIQRTEQRDSAMYRCASSQGDGSTYGQYFGPGTRLTVT.

This CDR3 reads CASGFLGEITDTQYF. The CDR3 DNA sequence: TGTGCCAGCGGGTTTTTGGGGGAGATCACAGATACGCAGTATTTT. V and J are TRBV6-1 and TRBJ2-3; D tentatively fits TRBD1 or TRBD2 (5 bases each). V was pared by 8 bases and J by 2 bases, with 17 bases between. The CDR3 consists of 15 residues. Per germline, CDR1 MNHNS and CDR2 SASEGT.

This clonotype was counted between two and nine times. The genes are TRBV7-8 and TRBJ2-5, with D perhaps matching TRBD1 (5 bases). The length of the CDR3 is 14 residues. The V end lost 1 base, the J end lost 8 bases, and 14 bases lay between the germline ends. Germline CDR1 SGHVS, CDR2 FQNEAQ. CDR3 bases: TGTGCCAGCAGCTTAGGCTGGGCCCAGGGTACCCAGTACTTC. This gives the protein CASSLGWAQGTQYF.

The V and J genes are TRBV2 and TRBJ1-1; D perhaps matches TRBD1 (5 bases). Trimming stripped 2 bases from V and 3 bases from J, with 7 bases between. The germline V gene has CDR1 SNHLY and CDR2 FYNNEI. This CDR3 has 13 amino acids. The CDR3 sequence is CASSEKGYTEAFF. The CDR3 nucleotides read TGTGCCAGCAGTGAAAAGGGGTACACTGAAGCTTTCTTT.

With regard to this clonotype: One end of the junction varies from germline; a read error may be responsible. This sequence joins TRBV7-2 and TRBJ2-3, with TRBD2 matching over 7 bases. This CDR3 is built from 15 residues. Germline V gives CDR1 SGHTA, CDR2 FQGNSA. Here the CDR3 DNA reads TGTGCCAGCAGCTTAGTGGGCGGGAGCGCAGACACGCAGTATTTT. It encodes CASSLVGGSADTQYF.